A selection of T cell receptor beta chains follows, all from one sample in a study of blood T cell repertoires in COVID-19. The assay was immunoSEQ multiplex PCR, and TCRdb's table has in-frame clones only and misses some. This sample has some 250,000 clones; about four fifths occur once, and the top ten carry 2.5% to 3.5%. What was sequenced was peripheral blood. These TCRs come from a woman aged 60 to 75 with active or convalescent COVID-19. The CDR3 runs from the conserved cysteine through the conserved F or W. A D gene is named only where the DNA matches it firmly. Not all rows give a size; the values are once, few, many and, for expanded clones, a class.

cdr3_length,j_call,v_call,clone_size,d_call,cdr3_nt,cdr3_aa
14,TRBJ1-5,TRBV6-6,NA,TRBD1,TGTGCCAGCAGCTCAGACAGGGTAGGCCAGCCCCAGCATTTT,CASSSDRVGQPQHF
15,TRBJ1-6,TRBV5-1,NA,TRBD1,TGCGCCAGCAGCTTCGGACAGGGAGGCAGTTCACCCCTCCACTTT,CASSFGQGGSSPLHF
15,TRBJ1-1,TRBV19,NA,NA,TGTGCCAGTAGTATACGGGGGGTAGGGGACACTGAAGCTTTCTTT,CASSIRGVGDTEAFF
18,TRBJ1-3,TRBV19,NA,NA,TGTGCCAGTAGCTCCCGGCGTAGAGGGCGGCTCTCTGGAAACACCATATATTTT,CASSSRRRGRLSGNTIYF
15,TRBJ2-5,TRBV5-1,NA,TRBD1,TGCGCCAGCAGCTTTAGGGGGCTCTCACAAGAGACCCAGTACTTC,CASSFRGLSQETQYF
16,TRBJ2-7,TRBV7-3,once,TRBD1,TGTGCCAGCAGCTCCGAGGGGGCTTCGGGTTCCTACGAGCAGTACTTC,CASSSEGASGSYEQYF
12,TRBJ1-2,TRBV5-6,NA,TRBD1,TGTGCCAGCAGCCAGGGACAGGATGGCTACACCTTC,CASSQGQDGYTF
14,TRBJ2-1,TRBV5-8,NA,NA,TGTGCCAGCAGCGGGGGGACCTCATACAATGAGCAGTTCTTC,CASSGGTSYNEQFF
16,TRBJ2-1,TRBV19,NA,NA,TGTGCCAGTAGTATAGAGGGCGGGGGCGCCTACAATGAGCAGTTCTTC,CASSIEGGGAYNEQFF
16,TRBJ1-3,TRBV15,NA,TRBD1,TGTGCCACCAGCAGATTGACAGGGGGAAGTAGGAACACCATATATTTT,CATSRLTGGSRNTIYF
13,TRBJ1-1,TRBV11-2,NA,NA,TGTGCCAGCAGCTCCCCGGGGAACACTGAAGCTTTCTTT,CASSSPGNTEAFF
14,TRBJ1-2,TRBV7-6,NA,NA,TGTGCCAGCAGCCGGACAGAGGCAGCCTATGGCTACACCTTC,CASSRTEAAYGYTF
17,TRBJ1-5,TRBV5-5,NA,NA,TGTGCCAGCAGCTTGTTACTGAGGGGGGGAAGCAATCAGCCCCAGCATTTT,CASSLLLRGGSNQPQHF
13,TRBJ2-7,TRBV7-8,NA,NA,TGTGCCAGCAGCTTAGGAGGCGACTTCGAGCAGTACTTC,CASSLGGDFEQYF
17,TRBJ1-3,TRBV19,NA,TRBD1,TGTGCCAGTAGTATAGGATTGGGACAGAGCTCTGGAAACACCATATATTTT,CASSIGLGQSSGNTIYF
13,TRBJ2-2,TRBV7-2,NA,NA,TGTGCCAGCAGCTCTAGAAACACCGGGGAGCTGTTTTTT,CASSSRNTGELFF
16,TRBJ1-2,TRBV27,NA,TRBD1,TGTGCCAGCGGCCCCGGACAGGGGTTTTCTAACTATGGCTACACCTTC,CASGPGQGFSNYGYTF
15,TRBJ1-5,TRBV19,NA,TRBD1,TGTGCCAGTAGTGTTACCGGGACAGGGGATCAGCCCCAGCATTTT,CASSVTGTGDQPQHF
14,TRBJ2-3,TRBV5-6,NA,NA,TGTGCCAGCAGCACGAGGGTATGGACAGATACGCAGTATTTT,CASSTRVWTDTQYF
16,TRBJ2-1,TRBV10-3,NA,NA,TGTGCCATCAGTGAGCTGGACAGCCCTAGGGCCAATGAGCAGTTCTTC,CAISELDSPRANEQFF
15,TRBJ2-2,TRBV5-4,NA,TRBD1,TGTGCCAGCAGCTGGGACAGGACCGCCACCGGGGAGCTGTTTTTT,CASSWDRTATGELFF
14,TRBJ1-5,TRBV5-6,NA,TRBD1,TGTGCCAGCAGCTTCGGGACAGGGGGCATGCCCCAGCATTTT,CASSFGTGGMPQHF
14,TRBJ1-2,TRBV11-2,few,NA,TGTGCCAGCAGCTCCCCCACTTCGCCCTATGGCTACACCTTC,CASSSPTSPYGYTF
14,TRBJ2-7,TRBV5-1,NA,NA,TGCGCCAGCAGCCGCCTGACTACTGGCTACGAGCAGTACTTC,CASSRLTTGYEQYF
14,TRBJ1-3,TRBV30,NA,NA,TGTGCCTGGAGCTTGGGACTCTCTGGAAACACCATATATTTT,CAWSLGLSGNTIYF
17,TRBJ2-2,TRBV30,NA,NA,TGTGCCTGGAGTGTCGAGGGCGGACAGCAAAACACCGGGGAGCTGTTTTTT,CAWSVEGGQQNTGELFF